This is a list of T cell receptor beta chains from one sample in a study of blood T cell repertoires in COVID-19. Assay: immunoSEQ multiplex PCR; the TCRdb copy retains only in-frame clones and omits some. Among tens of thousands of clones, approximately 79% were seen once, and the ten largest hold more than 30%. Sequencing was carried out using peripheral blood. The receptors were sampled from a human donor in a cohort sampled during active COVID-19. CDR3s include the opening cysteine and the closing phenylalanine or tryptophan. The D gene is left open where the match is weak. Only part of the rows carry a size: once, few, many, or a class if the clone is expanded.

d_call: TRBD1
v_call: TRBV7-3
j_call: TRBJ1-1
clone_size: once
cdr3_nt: TGTGCCAGCTCATTATTCGGGACAGGCACCATGAACACTGAAGCTTTCTTT
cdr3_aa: CASSLFGTGTMNTEAFF

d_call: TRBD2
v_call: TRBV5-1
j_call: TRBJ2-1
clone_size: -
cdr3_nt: TGCGCCAGCAGGTATGGACTAGCGGGAGGAAATGAGCAGTTCTTC
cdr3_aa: CASRYGLAGGNEQFF

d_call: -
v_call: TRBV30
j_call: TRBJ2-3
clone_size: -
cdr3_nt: TGTGCCTGGAGTGTAGGCTCCACAGCTAGCACAGATACGCAGTATTTT
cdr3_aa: CAWSVGSTASTDTQYF

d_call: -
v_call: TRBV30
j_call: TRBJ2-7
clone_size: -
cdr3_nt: TGTGCCTGGTCTGGGGGGTCCTACGAGCAGTACTTC
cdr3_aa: CAWSGGSYEQYF

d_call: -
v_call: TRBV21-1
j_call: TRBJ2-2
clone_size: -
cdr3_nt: TGTGCCAGCAGCAACTTTGCGGGAGGTCCCGGGGAGCTGTTTTTT
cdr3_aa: CASSNFAGGPGELFF

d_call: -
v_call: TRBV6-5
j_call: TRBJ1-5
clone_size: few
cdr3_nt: TGTGCCAGCAGCGTACAGGGCCAGCCCCAGCATTTT
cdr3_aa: CASSVQGQPQHF

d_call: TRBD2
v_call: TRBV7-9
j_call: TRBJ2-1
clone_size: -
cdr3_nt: TGTGCCAGCAGCGCACTAGCGGGAGGGCCGTCCTACAATGAGCAGTTCTTC
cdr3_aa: CASSALAGGPSYNEQFF

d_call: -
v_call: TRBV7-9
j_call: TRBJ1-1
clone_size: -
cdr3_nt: TGTGCCAGCAGCCAAGTCGACCTACGGCGGGATACTGAAGCTTTCTTT
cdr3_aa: CASSQVDLRRDTEAFF

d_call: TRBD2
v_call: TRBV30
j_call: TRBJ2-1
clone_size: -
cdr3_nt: TGTGCCTGGAGAGAGGCGGGAGGGCAGGGCTACAATGAGCAGTTCTTC
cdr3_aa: CAWREAGGQGYNEQFF

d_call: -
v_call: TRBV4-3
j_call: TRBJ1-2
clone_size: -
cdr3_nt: TGCGCCAGCAGCCAAGGTCTACACAGCGGCTATGGCTACACCTTC
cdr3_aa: CASSQGLHSGYGYTF

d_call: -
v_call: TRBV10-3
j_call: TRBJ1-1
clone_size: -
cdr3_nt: TGTGCCATCCGGGACACCGCGTCGGGGAAGACCACTGAAGCTTTCTTT
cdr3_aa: CAIRDTASGKTTEAFF

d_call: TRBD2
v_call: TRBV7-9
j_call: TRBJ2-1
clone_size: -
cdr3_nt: TGTGCCAGCAGCTTTGAGGAAGCGGTCGGGGGGAATGAGCAGTTCTTC
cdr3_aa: CASSFEEAVGGNEQFF

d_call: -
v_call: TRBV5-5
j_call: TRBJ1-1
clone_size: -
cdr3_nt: TGTGCCAGCAGCTTGCAGGTTTCGGTGAACACTGAAGCTTTCTTT
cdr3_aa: CASSLQVSVNTEAFF

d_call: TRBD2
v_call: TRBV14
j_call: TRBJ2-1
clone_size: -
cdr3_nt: TGTGCCAGCAGCCTTAGCGGGAGAAGTCCCTACAATGAGCAGTTCTTC
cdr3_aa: CASSLSGRSPYNEQFF

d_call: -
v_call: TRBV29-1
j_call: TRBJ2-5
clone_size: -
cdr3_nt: TGCAGCGGTTGGAGGGATCAAGAGACCCAGTACTTC
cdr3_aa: CSGWRDQETQYF

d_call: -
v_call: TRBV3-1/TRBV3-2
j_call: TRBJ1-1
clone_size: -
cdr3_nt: TGTGCCAGCAGCCACCAACGCGGACTCCTAGGGACTGAAGCTTTCTTT
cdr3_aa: CASSHQRGLLGTEAFF

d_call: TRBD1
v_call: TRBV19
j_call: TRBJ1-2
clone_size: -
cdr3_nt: TGTGCCAGTAGTATAGGAGGGACAGCGGAGGCCTATGGCTACACCTTC
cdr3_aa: CASSIGGTAEAYGYTF

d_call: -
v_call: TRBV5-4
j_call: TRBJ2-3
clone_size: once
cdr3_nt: TGTGCCAGCAGCTTCTTCTTCAGGCAGGGTGCTACAGATACGCAGTATTTT
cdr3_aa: CASSFFFRQGATDTQYF

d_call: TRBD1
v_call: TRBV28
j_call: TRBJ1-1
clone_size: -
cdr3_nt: TGTGCCAGCAGTTTAATGGGGACAGGCTTGAACACTGAAGCTTTCTTT
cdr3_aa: CASSLMGTGLNTEAFF

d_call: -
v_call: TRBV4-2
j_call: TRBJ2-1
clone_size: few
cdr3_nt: TGTGCCAGCAGCTTATACCCCCGGCAGGGCGATGAGCAGTTCTTC
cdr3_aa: CASSLYPRQGDEQFF

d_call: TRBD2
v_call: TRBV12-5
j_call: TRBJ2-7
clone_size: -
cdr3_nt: TGTGCTAGTGGTTTCGGCGGGAGACCCTACGAGCAGTACTTC
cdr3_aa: CASGFGGRPYEQYF

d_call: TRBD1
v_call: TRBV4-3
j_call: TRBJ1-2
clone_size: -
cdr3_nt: TGCGCCAGCAGCCCTGGACAGGGTTACGGCTACACCTTC
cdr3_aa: CASSPGQGYGYTF

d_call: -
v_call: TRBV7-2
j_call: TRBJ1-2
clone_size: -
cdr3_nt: TGTGCCAGCAGCGACCGACTTCTAAACTACTATGGCTACACCTTC
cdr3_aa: CASSDRLLNYYGYTF

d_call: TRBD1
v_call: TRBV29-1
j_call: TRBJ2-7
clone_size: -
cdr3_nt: TGCAGCGTTGCCACAGGGGTCGGGTACGAGCAGTACTTC
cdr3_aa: CSVATGVGYEQYF

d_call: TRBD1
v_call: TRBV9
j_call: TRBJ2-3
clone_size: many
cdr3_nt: TGTGCCAGCAGCGGGAGACAGGGCAGGACAGATACGCAGTATTTT
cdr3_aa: CASSGRQGRTDTQYF

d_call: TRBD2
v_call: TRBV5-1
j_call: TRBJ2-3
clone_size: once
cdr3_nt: TGCGCCAGCAGCACACCTAGCGGGCCCAGTGTGGATACGCAGTATTTT
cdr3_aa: CASSTPSGPSVDTQYF

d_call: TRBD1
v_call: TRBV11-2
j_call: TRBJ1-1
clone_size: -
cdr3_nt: TGTGCCAGCAGCCCGCAGGGGGCGGTGAACACTGAAGCTTTCTTT
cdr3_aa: CASSPQGAVNTEAFF

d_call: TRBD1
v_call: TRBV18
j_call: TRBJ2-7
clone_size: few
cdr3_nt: TGTGCCAGCTCACTGACAGGGAATCCCTACGAGCAGTACTTC
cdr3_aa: CASSLTGNPYEQYF

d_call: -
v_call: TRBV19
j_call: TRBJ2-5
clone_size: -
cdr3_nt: TGTGCCAGTAGCCCTAGCGCCCAAGAGACCCAGTACTTC
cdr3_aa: CASSPSAQETQYF

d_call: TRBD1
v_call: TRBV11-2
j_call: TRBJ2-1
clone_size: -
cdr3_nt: TGTGCCAGCAGCCAGACGGGACAGGGGTGGGTCGGGTTCTACAATGAGCAGTTCTTC
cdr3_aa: CASSQTGQGWVGFYNEQFF

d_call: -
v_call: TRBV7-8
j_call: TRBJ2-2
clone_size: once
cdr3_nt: TGTGCCAGCAGCTTAGTAGGGCACAGGATGACCGGGGAGCTGTTTTTT
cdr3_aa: CASSLVGHRMTGELFF

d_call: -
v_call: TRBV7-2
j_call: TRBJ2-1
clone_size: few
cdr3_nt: TGTGCCAGCAGCTTAGCGGGGTTAGCGGACAATGAGCAGTTCTTC
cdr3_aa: CASSLAGLADNEQFF

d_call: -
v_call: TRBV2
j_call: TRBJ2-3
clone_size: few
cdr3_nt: TGTGCCAGCAATCTGGTCGGAGATACGCAGTATTTT
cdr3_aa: CASNLVGDTQYF

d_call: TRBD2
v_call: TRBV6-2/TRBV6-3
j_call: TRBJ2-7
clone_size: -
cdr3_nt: TGTGCCAGCAGTTGGGGACTAGCGGGAGGGTACGAGCAGTACTTC
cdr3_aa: CASSWGLAGGYEQYF

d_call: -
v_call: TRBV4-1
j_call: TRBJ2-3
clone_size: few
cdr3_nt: TGCGCCAGCAGCCAAGAGTGGGGGCTAGAAGATACGCAGTATTTT
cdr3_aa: CASSQEWGLEDTQYF